These 7 T cell receptor beta chains originate from one sample sequenced in a study of early T cells in non-severe SARS-CoV-2 infection. TCRdb recomputed calls from the 5' RACE reads with MiXCR, one row per CDR3 protein. The repertoire holds 55,000 to 70,000 distinct CDR3 sequences, with 9.5% to 15% as singletons. Source: whole blood, taken at baseline. These receptors originate from an adult who was a healthcare worker with PCR-confirmed SARS-CoV-2 infection or an uninfected control (not recorded which). The donor label of this sample is uncertain.

The J gene is TRBJ1-6, the V gene TRBV20-1; tentative D call: TRBD1 (5 bases). This CDR3 is 15 amino acids long. V shed 5 bases and J shed 3 bases, with 14 bases lying between them. The germline V gene has CDR1 DFQATT and CDR2 SNEGSKA (reference sequence). The CDR3 loop reads CSAAPDGHYNSPLHF. CDR3 nucleotide sequence: TGCAGTGCTGCCCCTGACGGACACTATAATTCACCCCTCCACTTT.

This clonotype was detected a few times. This chain connects TRBV7-8 to TRBJ2-1; 8 positions agree with TRBD2. V trimming: 4 bases; J trimming: 9 bases; junction bases outside the gene matches: 8. Germline assignment: CDR1 SGHVS and CDR2 FQNEAQ. The length of the CDR3 is 14 residues. The CDR3 is CASSSLSGGSEQFF. The CDR3 DNA reads TGTGCCAGCAGCTCTCTGAGCGGGGGTAGTGAGCAGTTCTTC. Full variable domain (rest looked up from reference TRBV7-8 and TRBJ2-1): GAGVSQSPRYKVAKRGQDVALRCDPISGHVSLFWYQQALGQGPEFLTYFQNEAQLDKSGLPSDRFFAERPEGSVSTLKIQRTQQEDSAVYLCASSSLSGGSEQFFGPGTRLTVL.

This clonotype has just a few counts. The chain uses TRBV29-1 and TRBJ1-2; no clear D gene. V shed 6 bases and J shed 0 bases, with 8 bases lying between them. CDR3 length equals 12 residues. Germline V gives CDR1 SQVTM, CDR2 ANQGSEA. The CDR3 region is CSVLPPNYGYTF. CDR3 coding DNA: TGCAGCGTCCTCCCTCCTAACTATGGCTACACCTTC.

This chain links TRBV4-1 with TRBJ2-1, with D unresolved. Germline assignment: CDR1 MGHRA and CDR2 YSYEKL. Trimming took 1 base from V and 5 from J, leaving 9 bases between them. This CDR3 is 14 amino acids long. The CDR3 loop is CASSQGIRDNEQFF. The DNA for the CDR3 is TGCGCCAGCAGCCAAGGAATAAGGGACAATGAGCAGTTCTTC.

The sample holds many counts of this clonotype. V gene TRBV9 combines with J gene TRBJ1-2; D might be TRBD1 (6 bases). V shed 5 bases and J shed 0 bases, with 11 bases lying between them. This CDR3 has 14 amino acids. Germline V gene sequence: CDR1 SGDLS, CDR2 YYNGEE. CDR3 region: CASRSGVPNYGYTF. CDR3 DNA: TGTGCCAGCAGATCAGGGGTCCCTAACTATGGCTACACCTTC.

A few counts support this clonotype. The chain carries TRBV29-1 and TRBJ1-1; D not resolved. Looked up from germline, CDR1 is SQVTM and CDR2 is ANQGSEA. With 5 bases removed from V and 0 bases from J, the gap between germline ends came to 16 bases. The CDR3 runs to 15 residues. As DNA, the CDR3 is TGCAGCGTTTCCCTACGCGGTAAGATGAACACTGAAGCTTTCTTT. It is translated as CSVSLRGKMNTEAFF. Filled out from reference TRBV29-1 and TRBJ1-1, the complete variable domain reads SAVISQKPSRDICQRGTSLTIQCQVDSQVTMMFWYRQQPGQSLTLIATANQGSEATYESGFVIDKFPISRPNLTFSTLTVSNMSPEDSSIYLCSVSLRGKMNTEAFFGQGTRLTVV.

At least ten counts were recorded for this clonotype. The V gene is TRBV2, the J gene TRBJ2-3; no clear D. Trimming shortened V by 2 bases and J by 2 bases, and 8 bases separated the two germline ends. This CDR3 has 14 amino acids. Germline lookup yields CDR1 SNHLY and CDR2 FYNNEI. The CDR3 loop is CASSESRYTDTQYF. For the CDR3, the DNA is TGTGCCAGCAGTGAATCCCGGTACACAGATACGCAGTATTTT.